The entry below describes one TCR beta chain. Its target is not known. Attachment of unique molecular identifiers was made to individual cDNA molecules. In TCRdb, the 5' RACE reads were re-called with MiXCR into one record per CDR3 protein. Of about 80,000 distinct CDR3 sequences in the sample, 10% to 15% were seen once. The sample originates from a study of early T cells in non-severe SARS-CoV-2 infection. Across the study: Chains stayed unpaired after sequencing of bulk RNA from unsorted whole blood.

Study findings and constraints: Matching against VDJdb likely underestimated virus-specific expansions, favoring anti-spike CD8.

The V end was cut by 9 bases, the J end by 2 bases, with 4 bases between. CDR1 and CDR2 from the germline V gene are MNHEY and SVGEGT. The CDR3 loop spans 11 amino acids. This sample comprised whole blood, obtained at baseline. This sequence was found in an adult who was a healthcare worker with PCR-confirmed SARS-CoV-2 infection or an uninfected control (not recorded which). The donor label of this sample is uncertain. The V call is TRBV6-2 or TRBV6-3, the J call TRBJ2-2, with D unresolved. For the CDR3, the DNA is TGTGCCAGTGAAAACACCGGGGAGCTGTTTTTT. Its protein product is CASENTGELFF.